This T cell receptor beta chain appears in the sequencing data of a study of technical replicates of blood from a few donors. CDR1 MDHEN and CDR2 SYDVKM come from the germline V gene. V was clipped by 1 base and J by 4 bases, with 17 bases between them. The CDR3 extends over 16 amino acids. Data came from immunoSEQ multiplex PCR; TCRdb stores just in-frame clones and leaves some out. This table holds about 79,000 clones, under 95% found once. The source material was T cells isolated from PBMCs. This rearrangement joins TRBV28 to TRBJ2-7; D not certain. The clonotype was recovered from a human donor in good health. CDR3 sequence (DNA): TGTGCCAGCAGTTTATTCCCTTTTCTCCACACGTACGAGCAGTACTTC. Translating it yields CASSLFPFLHTYEQYF.